This T cell receptor beta chain originates from a study of blood T cell repertoires in COVID-19. TCRdb's copy holds only in-frame clones and misses some; the assay was immunoSEQ multiplex PCR. The data contain 200,000 to 300,000 clones, 84% of them singletons. The CDR3 length is 13 residues. Trimming cost V 9 bases and J 0 bases, with 11 bases left between them. Germline V gene lookup returns CDR1 MNHNY and CDR2 SVGAGI (reference sequence). The V call is TRBV6-6, the J call TRBJ1-1; maybe TRBD1 (6 bases). This clonotype was obtained from a man aged 55-75 years with acute or convalescent COVID-19. Specimen: peripheral blood. This chain's CDR3 is CASQGRMNTEAFF. In DNA form, the CDR3 reads TGTGCCAGTCAGGGGCGGATGAACACTGAAGCTTTCTTT.